This T cell receptor beta chain originates from a study of T cell responses to AZD1222 COVID-19 vaccine. Background on the study: Pooled samples include second doses given at about 4 or 12 weeks.

Note on this clone: Its specificity is not known.

The germline V gene encodes CDR1 SNHLY and CDR2 FYNNEI. V was pared by 3 bases and J by 8 bases, with 13 bases between. The CDR3 consists of 13 residues. Libraries were prepared by immunoSEQ multiplex PCR; TCRdb keeps only in-frame clonotypes and omits some of them. The sample has around 79,000 clones, about 87% seen once. Study-level results: It was only after the peak T cell response that any repertoires were sampled. Among AZD1222 vaccinees, only 6 or 7 were seropositive at baseline. White British ancestry dominated among donors, who included more females, and clonal diversity was possibly underestimated.

The material was peripheral blood, obtained on day 0 of AZD1222 vaccination. The source of this sequence is an adult in good health. The chain employs TRBV2 and TRBJ1-2; no clear D. Written as DNA, the CDR3 is TGTGCCAGCAGTGAGGGAAAGGTACGGGGCTACACCTTC. Amino acid sequence: CASSEGKVRGYTF. The full variable domain, with the rest looked up from reference TRBV2 and TRBJ1-2, is EPEVTQTPSHQVTQMGQEVILRCVPISNHLYFYWYRQILGQKVEFLVSFYNNEISEKSEIFDDQFSVERPDGSNFTLKIRSTKLEDSAMYFCASSEGKVRGYTFGSGTRLTVV.